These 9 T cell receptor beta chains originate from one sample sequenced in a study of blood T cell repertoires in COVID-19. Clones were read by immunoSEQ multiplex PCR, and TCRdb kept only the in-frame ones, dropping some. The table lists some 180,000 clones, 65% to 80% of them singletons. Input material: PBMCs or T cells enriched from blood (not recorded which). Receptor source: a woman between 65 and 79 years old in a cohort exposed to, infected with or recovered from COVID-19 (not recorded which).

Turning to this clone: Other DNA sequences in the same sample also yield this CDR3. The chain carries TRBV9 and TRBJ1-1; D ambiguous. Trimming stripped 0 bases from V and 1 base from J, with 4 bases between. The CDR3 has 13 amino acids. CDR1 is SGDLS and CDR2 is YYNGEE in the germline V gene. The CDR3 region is CASSVAGNTEAFF. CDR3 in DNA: TGTGCCAGCAGCGTAGCAGGGAACACTGAAGCTTTCTTT.

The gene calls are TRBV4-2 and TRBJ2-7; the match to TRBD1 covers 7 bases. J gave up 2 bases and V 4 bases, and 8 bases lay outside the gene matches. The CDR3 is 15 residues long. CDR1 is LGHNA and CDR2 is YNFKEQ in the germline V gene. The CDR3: CASSRSGTVPYEQYF. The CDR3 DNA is TGTGCCAGCAGCCGTTCCGGGACAGTACCCTACGAGCAGTACTTC.

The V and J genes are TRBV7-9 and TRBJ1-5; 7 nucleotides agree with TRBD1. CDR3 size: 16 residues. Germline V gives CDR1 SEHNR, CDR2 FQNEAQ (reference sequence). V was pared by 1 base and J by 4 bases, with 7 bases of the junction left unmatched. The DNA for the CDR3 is TGTGCCAGCAGCTTAGGACAGGGAAATATGAATCAGCCCCAGCATTTT. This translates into CASSLGQGNMNQPQHF.

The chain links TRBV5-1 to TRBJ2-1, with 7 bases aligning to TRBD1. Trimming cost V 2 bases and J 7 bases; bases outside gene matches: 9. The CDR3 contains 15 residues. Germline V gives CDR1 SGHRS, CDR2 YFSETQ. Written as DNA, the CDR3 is TGCGCCAGCAGCTTTTTAACAGGGGTTTGGAATGAGCAGTTCTTC. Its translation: CASSFLTGVWNEQFF. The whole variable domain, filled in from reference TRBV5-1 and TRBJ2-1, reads KAGVTQTPRYLIKTRGQQVTLSCSPISGHRSVSWYQQTPGQGLQFLFEYFSETQRNKGNFPGRFSGRQFSNSRSEMNVSTLELGDSALYLCASSFLTGVWNEQFFGPGTRLTVL.

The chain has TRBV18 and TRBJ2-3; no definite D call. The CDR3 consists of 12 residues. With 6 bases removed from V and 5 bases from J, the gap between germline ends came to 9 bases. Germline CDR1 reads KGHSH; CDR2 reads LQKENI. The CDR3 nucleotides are TGTGCCAGCTCCCGCGAGTTAGATACGCAGTATTTT. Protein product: CASSRELDTQYF.

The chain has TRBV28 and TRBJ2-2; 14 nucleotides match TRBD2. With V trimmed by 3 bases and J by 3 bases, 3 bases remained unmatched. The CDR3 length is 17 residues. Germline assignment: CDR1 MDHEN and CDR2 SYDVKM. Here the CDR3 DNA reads TGTGCCAGCAGTTTGACTAGCGGGAGGGCGCACACCGGGGAGCTGTTTTTT. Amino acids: CASSLTSGRAHTGELFF.

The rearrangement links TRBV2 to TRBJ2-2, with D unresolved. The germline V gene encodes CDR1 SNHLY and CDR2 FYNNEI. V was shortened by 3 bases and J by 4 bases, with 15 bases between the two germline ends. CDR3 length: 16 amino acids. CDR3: CASSDFAPSGTGELFF. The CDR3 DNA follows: TGTGCCAGCAGTGATTTCGCGCCCTCGGGCACCGGGGAGCTGTTTTTT.

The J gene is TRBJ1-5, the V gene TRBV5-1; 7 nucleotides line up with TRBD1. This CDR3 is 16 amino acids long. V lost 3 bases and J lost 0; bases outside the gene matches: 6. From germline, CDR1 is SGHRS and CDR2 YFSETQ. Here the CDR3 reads CASSYGTANSNQPQHF. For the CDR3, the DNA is TGCGCCAGCAGCTACGGGACAGCTAATAGCAATCAGCCCCAGCATTTT.

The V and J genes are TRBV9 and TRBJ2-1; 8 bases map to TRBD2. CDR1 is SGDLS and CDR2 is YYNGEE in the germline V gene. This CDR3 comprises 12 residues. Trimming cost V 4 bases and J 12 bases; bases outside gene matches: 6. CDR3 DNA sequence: TGTGCCAGCAGCCCCGGGGGGGTTGGGCAGTTCTTC. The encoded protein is CASSPGGVGQFF.